This T cell receptor (beta chain) was recovered during a study of Graves' ophthalmopathy and Graves' hyperthyroidism. CDR3 length: 14 residues. Germline V CDR1 and CDR2: GTSNPN, SVGIG (reference sequence). V was clipped by 2 bases and J by 3 bases; unmatched bases: 5. As the template, RNA transcripts were used to amplify TCR beta CDR3 regions. First-round RT-PCR employed HTBI primers, with a second-round multiplex PCR after it. TCRdb re-called the multiplex PCR reads through MiXCR, storing one row per CDR3 protein. Among about 500,000 distinct CDR3 sequences listed, around 14% were seen once. This clonotype has a count of ten or more.

This receptor was taken from a woman in her 30s with Graves' ophthalmopathy. Source material: blood. The rearrangement links TRBV30 to TRBJ2-7; 9 nucleotides align to TRBD1. CDR3 nucleotides: TGTGCCTGGAGTCCGGGACAGGGCAACTACGAGCAGTACTTC. Protein sequence: CAWSPGQGNYEQYF.